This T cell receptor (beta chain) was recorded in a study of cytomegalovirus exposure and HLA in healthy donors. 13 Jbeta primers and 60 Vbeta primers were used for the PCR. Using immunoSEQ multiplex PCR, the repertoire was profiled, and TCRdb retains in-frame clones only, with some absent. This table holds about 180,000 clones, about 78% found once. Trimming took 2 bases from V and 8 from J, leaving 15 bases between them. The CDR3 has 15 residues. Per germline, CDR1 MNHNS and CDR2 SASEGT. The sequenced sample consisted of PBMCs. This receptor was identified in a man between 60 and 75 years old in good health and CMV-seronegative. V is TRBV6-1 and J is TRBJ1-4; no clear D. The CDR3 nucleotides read TGTGCCAGCAGTGAAAAGTCGGTGCCAAGAGAAAAACTGTTTTTT. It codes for CASSEKSVPREKLFF.